These T cell receptor beta chains were read from a single sample in a study of T cells in Graves' hyperthyroidism and ophthalmopathy. From the multiplex PCR reads, TCRdb called clonotypes with MiXCR, one entry per CDR3 protein. The table has more than 450,000 distinct CDR3 sequences, less than 20% seen once. Sequencing used blood. The receptors here all came from a man in his forties with Graves' ophthalmopathy. Each CDR3 is given with its conserved first and last residue. D genes are given only for firm matches. Rows give clone size only sometimes, using once, few, many, or a class for an expanded clone.

clone_size	d_call	v_call	j_call	cdr3_aa	cdr3_nt
few	-	TRBV7-3	TRBJ2-2	CASSLPGNTGELFF	TGTGCCAGCAGCCTACCAGGGAATACCGGGGAGCTGTTTTTT
few	-	TRBV29-1	TRBJ2-1	CSVGGGGMEQFF	TGCAGCGTTGGGGGGGGCGGCATGGAGCAGTTCTTC
-	-	TRBV4-1	TRBJ1-1	CASSQRGEGNTEAFF	TGCGCCAGCAGCCAACGAGGGGAAGGGAACACTGAAGCTTTCTTT
many	TRBD1	TRBV2	TRBJ2-7	CASSEYSGTGIYEQYF	TGTGCCAGCAGTGAATATTCGGGGACAGGGATCTACGAGCAGTACTTC
many	TRBD2	TRBV20-1	TRBJ2-5	CSALPFGLAGGLETQYF	TGCAGTGCCCTCCCCTTTGGACTAGCGGGGGGTTTGGAGACCCAGTACTTC
few	-	TRBV7-9	TRBJ2-3	CASSLIEHLRDTQYF	TGTGCCAGCAGCCTCATAGAGCACCTCAGGGATACGCAGTATTTT
-	-	TRBV6-1	TRBJ2-2	CASSALPGPGELFF	TGTGCCAGCAGTGCCCTGCCGGGACCCGGGGAGCTGTTTTTT
few	TRBD1	TRBV7-9	TRBJ2-7	CASSSNRGRDEQYF	TGTGCCAGCAGCTCAAACAGGGGGCGGGACGAGCAGTACTTC
many	-	TRBV3-1	TRBJ1-5	CASSQDGGINQPQHF	TGTGCCAGCAGCCAAGATGGGGGAATCAATCAGCCCCAGCATTTT
many	-	TRBV9	TRBJ2-7	CASSVGGVQGVGEQYF	TGTGCCAGCAGCGTAGGAGGCGTACAGGGCGTTGGCGAGCAGTACTTC
-	-	TRBV28	TRBJ2-6	CASSLVNPGANVLTF	TGTGCCAGCAGTTTAGTGAACCCCGGGGCCAACGTCCTGACTTTC
-	TRBD2	TRBV3-1	TRBJ2-7	CASSQGGLALTGGNEQYF	TGTGCCAGCAGCCAAGGAGGACTAGCTCTCACCGGGGGGAACGAGCAGTACTTC
-	-	TRBV25-1	TRBJ2-1	CASNGGRAYNEQFF	TGTGCCAGCAACGGGGGTAGGGCCTACAATGAGCAGTTCTTC
few	TRBD2	TRBV10-3	TRBJ2-5	CAISKAGETQYF	TGTGCCATCAGTAAAGCGGGGGAGACCCAGTACTTC
few	TRBD2	TRBV4-2	TRBJ2-5	CASSPGLAGVLQETQYF	TGTGCCAGCAGCCCGGGACTAGCGGGGGTCCTCCAAGAGACCCAGTACTTC
many	-	TRBV2	TRBJ2-3	CASSSGTSTDTQYF	TGTGCCAGCAGTTCCGGGACTAGCACAGATACGCAGTATTTT
-	-	TRBV7-8	TRBJ2-2	CASSQDRGTANTGELFF	TGCGCCAGCAGCCAAGATCGGGGCACCGCGAACACCGGGGAGCTGTTTTTT
few	TRBD2	TRBV20-1	TRBJ2-2	CSARATSGSANTGELFF	TGCAGTGCTAGAGCAACTAGCGGGTCCGCGAACACCGGGGAGCTGTTTTTT
-	TRBD2	TRBV9	TRBJ2-7	CASSATASGSRNEQYF	TGTGCCAGCAGCGCGACGGCCAGCGGGAGTAGGAACGAGCAGTACTTC
many	TRBD1	TRBV7-6	TRBJ2-2	CASSLVGQGTTGELFF	TGTGCCAGCAGCTTAGTGGGACAGGGGACGACCGGGGAGCTGTTTTTT
many	-	TRBV7-2	TRBJ1-1	CASSLLMDTEAFF	TGTGCCAGCAGCCTACTGATGGACACTGAAGCTTTCTTT
few	TRBD1	TRBV27	TRBJ2-2	CASSSGQHTGELFF	TGTGCCAGCAGTTCGGGACAGCACACCGGGGAGCTGTTTTTT
few	TRBD1	TRBV4-2	TRBJ1-1	CASSPAEGALTEAFF	TGTGCCAGCAGCCCCGCAGAGGGGGCCCTCACTGAAGCTTTCTTT
few	-	TRBV6-2/TRBV6-3	TRBJ1-2	CASSFGEPGGYTF	TGTGCCAGCAGTTTCGGAGAGCCCGGTGGCTACACCTTC
many	-	TRBV12-3/TRBV12-4	TRBJ2-5	CASSTGPVGTQYF	TGTGCCAGCAGCACGGGGCCGGTGGGGACCCAGTACTTC
few	-	TRBV2	TRBJ1-1	CASRGENTEAFF	TGTGCCAGCAGGGGGGAGAACACTGAAGCTTTCTTT
-	-	TRBV20-1	TRBJ2-7	CSARDLQGFSYEQYF	TGCAGTGCTAGAGATTTGCAGGGATTCTCCTACGAGCAGTACTTC
few	-	TRBV20-1	TRBJ1-5	CSAGGGDQPQHF	TGCAGTGCGGGAGGGGGTGATCAGCCCCAGCATTTT
few	-	TRBV27	TRBJ1-1	CASIDSGLGTEAFF	TGTGCCAGCATCGATTCAGGGTTGGGCACTGAAGCTTTCTTT
-	-	TRBV19	TRBJ2-3	CASSIGPDTQYF	TGTGCCAGTAGTATAGGTCCAGATACGCAGTATTTT
few	-	TRBV18	TRBJ1-2	CASSPMTTGYTF	TGTGCCAGCTCACCAATGACTACGGGCTACACCTTC
many	-	TRBV18	TRBJ1-1	CASSPTENTEAFF	TGTGCCAGCTCACCTACGGAGAACACTGAAGCTTTCTTT
many	-	TRBV3-1	TRBJ1-2	CASSQDGSPYGYTF	TGTGCCAGCAGCCAAGACGGCAGTCCCTATGGCTACACCTTC
-	TRBD2	TRBV12-3/TRBV12-4	TRBJ2-6	CASSLFSGGVHPGANVLTF	TGTGCCAGCAGTTTATTTAGCGGGGGGGTCCATCCTGGGGCCAACGTCCTGACTTTC
-	-	TRBV3-1	TRBJ2-7	CASSQQGNYEQYF	TGTGCCAGCAGCCAGCAGGGGAACTACGAGCAGTACTTC
once	TRBD2	TRBV28	TRBJ2-7	CASSRTGTSVREQYF	TGTGCCAGCAGCCGGACCGGGACTAGCGTTCGTGAGCAGTACTTC
many	TRBD1	TRBV30	TRBJ2-3	CAWSLTGMGTDTQYF	TGTGCCTGGAGTTTGACAGGGATGGGCACAGATACGCAGTATTTT
many	-	TRBV7-7	TRBJ2-1	CASSLEGQAGDEQFF	TGTGCTAGCAGCTTAGAGGGGCAGGCCGGCGATGAGCAGTTCTTC
-	-	TRBV4-1	TRBJ1-1	CASSQDPSPMNTEAFF	TGCGCCAGCAGCCAAGATCCATCCCCTATGAACACTGAAGCTTTCTTT
many	TRBD2	TRBV3-1	TRBJ2-1	CASSPRLAGFYNEQFF	TGTGCCAGCAGCCCCCGACTAGCGGGTTTCTACAATGAGCAGTTCTTC
many	-	TRBV20-1	TRBJ2-1	CSASGSGPYNEQFF	TGCAGTGCTAGCGGGAGCGGGCCCTACAATGAGCAGTTCTTC
many	-	TRBV3-1	TRBJ2-1	CASSQGVAPKRGVEQFF	TGTGCCAGCAGCCAAGGTGTGGCGCCTAAAAGAGGTGTTGAGCAGTTCTTC
many	TRBD1	TRBV6-1	TRBJ2-3	CASRNPDRFADTQYF	TGTGCCAGCAGAAATCCGGACAGGTTCGCAGATACGCAGTATTTT
few	TRBD2	TRBV6-1	TRBJ2-3	CASTSGVDTQYF	TGTGCCAGCACTAGCGGGGTGGATACGCAGTATTTT
-	-	TRBV7-2	TRBJ1-1	CASSRSSRSEAFF	TGTGCCAGCAGCCGCAGTAGCAGGAGTGAAGCTTTCTTT
few	TRBD2	TRBV5-1	TRBJ2-3	CASSLGAGGLRDTDTQYF	TGCGCCAGCAGCTTGGGAGCGGGGGGCCTACGGGACACAGATACGCAGTATTTT
many	TRBD1	TRBV5-1	TRBJ2-1	CASSLGTGLLNEQFF	TGCGCCAGCAGCTTGGGGACAGGGCTCCTCAATGAGCAGTTCTTC
few	-	TRBV27	TRBJ1-2	CASSLKGTYGYTF	TGTGCCAGCAGTTTGAAGGGGACCTATGGCTACACCTTC
few	TRBD2	TRBV30	TRBJ2-5	CAWSRIRLAGGRGSETQYF	TGTGCCTGGAGTCGCATCCGGCTAGCGGGGGGGCGGGGGTCCGAGACCCAGTACTTC
-	TRBD2	TRBV5-1	TRBJ2-1	CASIKGLAGNEQFF	TGCGCCAGCATAAAGGGACTAGCGGGAAATGAGCAGTTCTTC
many	TRBD2	TRBV7-2	TRBJ2-7	CASSRLAGGSSYEQYF	TGTGCCAGCAGCAGACTAGCGGGAGGGAGTTCCTACGAGCAGTACTTC